The T cell receptor (beta chain) under discussion was sequenced for a study of T cells after posttransplantation cyclophosphamide. Whole-study findings and limits: TRB overlap between skin or GI tissue T cells and blood was limited. Recipient CMV seropositivity and CMV reactivation strongly tracked TRB clonality. Donor-recipient repertoire similarity was low at 1-2 months, rising over year one.

Points on this clone: Its antigen is still unknown.

Cyclophosphamide on days +3 and +4 followed busulfan-fludarabine conditioning and a marrow graft. V shed 3 bases and J shed 3 bases, with 13 bases lying between them. The germline V gene encodes CDR1 SGHNT and CDR2 YYREEE (reference sequence). The CDR3 is 15 residues long. TCRdb's table, derived via immunoSEQ multiplex PCR, lists solely in-frame clones and lacks some. The sample lists around 21,000 clones, 75% to 90% occurring once. The clonotype originates from a female patient in her thirties or forties who received an allogeneic stem cell transplant from a related donor, was CMV-positive, and had no GVHD. Some T cells may have come from the graft donor. The chain employs TRBV5-4 and TRBJ1-3, with D possibly TRBD1 on 5 matching bases. Material: PBMCs, obtained after allogeneic stem cell transplant with posttransplant cyclophosphamide. The CDR3 DNA follows: TGTGCCAGCAGCTCCTCTGGGGGGGTTGGAAACACCATATATTTT. Translation: CASSSSGGVGNTIYF.